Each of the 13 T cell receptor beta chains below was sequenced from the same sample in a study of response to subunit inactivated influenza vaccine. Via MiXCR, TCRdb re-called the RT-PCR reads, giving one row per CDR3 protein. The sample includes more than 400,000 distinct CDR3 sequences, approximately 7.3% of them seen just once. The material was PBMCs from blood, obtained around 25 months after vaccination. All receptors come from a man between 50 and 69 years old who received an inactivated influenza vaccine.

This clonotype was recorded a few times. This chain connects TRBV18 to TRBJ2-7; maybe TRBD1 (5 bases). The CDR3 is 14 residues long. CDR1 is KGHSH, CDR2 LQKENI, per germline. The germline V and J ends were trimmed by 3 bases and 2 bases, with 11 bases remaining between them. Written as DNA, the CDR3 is TGTGCCAGCTCACCCTCTCAGGGAACCTACGAGCAGTACTTC. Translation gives CASSPSQGTYEQYF. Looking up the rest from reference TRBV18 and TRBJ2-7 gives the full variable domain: NAGVMQNPRHLVRRRGQEARLRCSPMKGHSHVYWYRQLPEEGLKFMVYLQKENIIDESGMPKERFSAEFPKEGPSILRIQQVVRGDSAAYFCASSPSQGTYEQYFGPGTRLTVT.

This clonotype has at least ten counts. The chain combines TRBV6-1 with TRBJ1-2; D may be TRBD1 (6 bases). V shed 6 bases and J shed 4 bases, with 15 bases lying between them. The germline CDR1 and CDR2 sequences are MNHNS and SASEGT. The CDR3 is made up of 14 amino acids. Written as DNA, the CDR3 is TGTGCCAGCAGACAGGGAGCGGGGGGCTATGGCTACACCTTC. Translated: CASRQGAGGYGYTF.

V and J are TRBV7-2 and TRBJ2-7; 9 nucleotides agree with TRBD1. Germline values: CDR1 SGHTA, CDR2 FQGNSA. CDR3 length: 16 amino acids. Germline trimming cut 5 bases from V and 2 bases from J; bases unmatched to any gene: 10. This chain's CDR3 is CASSAEGGQGPYEQYF. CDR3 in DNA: TGTGCCAGCAGCGCGGAAGGGGGACAGGGCCCCTACGAGCAGTACTTC.

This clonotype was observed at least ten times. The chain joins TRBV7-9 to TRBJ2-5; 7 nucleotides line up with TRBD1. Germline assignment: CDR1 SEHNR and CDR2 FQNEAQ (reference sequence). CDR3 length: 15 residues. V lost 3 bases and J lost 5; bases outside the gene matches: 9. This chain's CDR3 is CASSLYGTVGETQYF. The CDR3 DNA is TGTGCCAGCAGCTTGTATGGGACAGTCGGGGAGACCCAGTACTTC.

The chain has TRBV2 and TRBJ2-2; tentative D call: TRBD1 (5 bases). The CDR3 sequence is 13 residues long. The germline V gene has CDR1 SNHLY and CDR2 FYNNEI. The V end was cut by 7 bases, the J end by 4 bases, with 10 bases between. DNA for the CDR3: TGTGCCAGCAAGGTCCAGGGCACCGGGGAGCTGTTTTTT. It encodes CASKVQGTGELFF.

This CDR3 is CASSYTGSVYEQYF. As DNA, the CDR3 is TGTGCCAGCAGTTATACAGGGAGCGTTTACGAGCAGTACTTC. V gene TRBV6-2 or TRBV6-3 combines with J gene TRBJ2-7; a weak D match, TRBD1 (6 bases). V was pared by 3 bases and J by 4 bases, with 13 bases between. CDR1 MNHEY and CDR2 SVGEGT come from the germline V gene. This CDR3 region has 14 residues.

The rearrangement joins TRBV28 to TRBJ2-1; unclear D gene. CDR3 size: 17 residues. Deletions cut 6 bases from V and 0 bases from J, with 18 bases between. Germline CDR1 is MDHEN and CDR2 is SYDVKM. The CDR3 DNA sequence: TGTGCCAGCAGCCCCCGGGCCAATACCCTCTCCTACAATGAGCAGTTCTTC. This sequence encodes CASSPRANTLSYNEQFF.

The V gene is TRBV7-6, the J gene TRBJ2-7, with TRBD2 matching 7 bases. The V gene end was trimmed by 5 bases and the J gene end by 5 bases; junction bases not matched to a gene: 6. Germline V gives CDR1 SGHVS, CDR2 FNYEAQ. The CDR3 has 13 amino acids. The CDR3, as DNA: TGTGCCAGCAGCGAGACTAGCAGCCACGAGCAGTACTTC. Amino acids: CASSETSSHEQYF.

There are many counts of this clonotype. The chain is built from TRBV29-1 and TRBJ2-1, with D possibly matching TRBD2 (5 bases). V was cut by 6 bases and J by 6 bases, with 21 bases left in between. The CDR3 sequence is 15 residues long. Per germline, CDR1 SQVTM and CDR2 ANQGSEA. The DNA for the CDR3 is TGCAGCGTAGCCAGTGCAGCGGCGGCCGGCAATGAGCAGTTCTTC. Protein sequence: CSVASAAAAGNEQFF.

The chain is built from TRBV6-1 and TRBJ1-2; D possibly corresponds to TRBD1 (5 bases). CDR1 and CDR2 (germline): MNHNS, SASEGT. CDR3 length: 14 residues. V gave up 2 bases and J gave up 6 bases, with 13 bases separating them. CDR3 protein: CASSESDGADGYTF. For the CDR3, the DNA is TGTGCCAGCAGTGAATCGGATGGGGCGGATGGCTACACCTTC.

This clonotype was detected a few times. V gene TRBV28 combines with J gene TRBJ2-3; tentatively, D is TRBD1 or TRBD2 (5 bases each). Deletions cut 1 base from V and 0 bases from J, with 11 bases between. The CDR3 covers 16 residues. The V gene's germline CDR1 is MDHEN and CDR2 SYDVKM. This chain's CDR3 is CASSLSRDGSTDTQYF. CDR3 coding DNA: TGTGCCAGCAGTTTATCCCGGGACGGTAGCACAGATACGCAGTATTTT.

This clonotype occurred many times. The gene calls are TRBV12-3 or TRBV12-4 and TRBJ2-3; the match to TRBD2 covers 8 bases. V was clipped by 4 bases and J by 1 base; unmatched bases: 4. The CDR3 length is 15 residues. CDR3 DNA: TGTGCCAGCAGTTCCCCGGGACTAGGCACAGATACGCAGTATTTT. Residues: CASSSPGLGTDTQYF.

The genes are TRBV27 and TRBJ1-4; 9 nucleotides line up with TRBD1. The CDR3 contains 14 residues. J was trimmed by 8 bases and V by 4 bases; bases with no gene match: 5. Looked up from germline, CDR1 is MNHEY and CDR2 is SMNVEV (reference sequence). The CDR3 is CASSSAGQGEKLFF. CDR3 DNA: TGTGCCAGCAGTTCAGCCGGACAGGGGGAAAAACTGTTTTTT.